The 29 T cell receptor beta chains listed next were all sequenced from one sample in a study of T cells in Graves' hyperthyroidism and ophthalmopathy. Amplification of TCR beta CDR3 regions was performed using RNA transcripts as template. TCR CDR3 regions were first amplified by RT-PCR with HTBI primers. One entry per CDR3 protein, called by TCRdb with MiXCR from the multiplex PCR reads. In the table there are about 500,000 distinct CDR3 sequences, 13% to 15% of which are singletons. The sample consisted of blood. The receptors derive from a woman between 18 and 29 years old with Graves' hyperthyroidism.

In this sample, this clonotype turned up once. A much larger clone lies one base from this, so it may be a read error. The rearrangement joins TRBV12-3 or TRBV12-4 to TRBJ2-5; D is uncertain. Trimming removed 6 bases at V and 1 base at J, with 9 bases between. CDR3 size: 13 residues. The CDR3: CASSKIGQETQYF. CDR3 DNA: TGTGCCAGCAGCAAAATAGGCCAAGAGACCCAGTACTTC.

In its sample, this clonotype was seen many times. The chain links TRBV19 to TRBJ1-5; a weak D match, TRBD1 (5 bases). V lost 10 bases and J lost 11, with 15 bases in between. This CDR3 region has 11 residues. CDR1 is LNHDA, CDR2 SQIVND, per germline (reference sequence). The CDR3 DNA reads TGTGCCACCGTTGGTACAGGCGCCCAGCATTTT. Translating gives CATVGTGAQHF.

The genes are TRBV5-1 and TRBJ1-4; D is perhaps TRBD1 (6 bases). Germline V gene data show CDR1 as SGHRS and CDR2 as YFSETQ. V gave up 0 bases and J gave up 1 base, with 7 bases separating them. The CDR3 spans 15 residues. CDR3 residues: CASSLEGGTNEKLFF. The CDR3 bases are TGCGCCAGCAGCTTGGAAGGGGGAACTAATGAAAAACTGTTTTTT. The variable domain in full, with the rest retrieved from reference TRBV5-1 and TRBJ1-4, is KAGVTQTPRYLIKTRGQQVTLSCSPISGHRSVSWYQQTPGQGLQFLFEYFSETQRNKGNFPGRFSGRQFSNSRSEMNVSTLELGDSALYLCASSLEGGTNEKLFFGSGTQLSVL.

In this sample, this clonotype turned up a few times. The chain employs TRBV7-9 and TRBJ2-1; 7 bases align to TRBD1. CDR1 is SEHNR, CDR2 FQNEAQ, per germline (reference sequence). The CDR3 has 15 residues. The ends lost 11 bases at V and 0 bases at J; junction bases unmatched: 10. CDR3 sequence: CAGDRQGGSYNEQFF. As DNA, the CDR3 is TGTGCCGGGGATCGACAGGGCGGCTCCTACAATGAGCAGTTCTTC.

This clonotype was picked up many times. CDR3 coding DNA: TGTGCCAGCAGTTACAAGGGACAGGTGAACTATGGCTACACCTTC. Translating it yields CASSYKGQVNYGYTF. The chain employs TRBV6-1 and TRBJ1-2; 8 bases are shared with TRBD1. The length of the CDR3 is 15 residues. Per germline, CDR1 MNHNS and CDR2 SASEGT. V trimming: 5 bases; J trimming: 2 bases; junction bases outside the gene matches: 7.

This clonotype came up many times. The chain has TRBV30 and TRBJ1-4; TRBD1 agrees at 10 bases. V dropped 2 bases and J dropped 5; count of bases not matched to a gene: 5. The CDR3 totals 15 residues. CDR1 is GTSNPN, CDR2 SVGIG, per germline (reference sequence). The CDR3, as DNA: TGTGCCTGGAGTATACCGGGACAGGGGAATGAAAAACTGTTTTTT. It yields the protein CAWSIPGQGNEKLFF.

This clonotype was recorded at least ten times. CDR3 loop: CSGQGPHGELFF. The DNA of the CDR3 is TGCAGCGGACAGGGTCCCCACGGGGAGCTGTTTTTT. The chain is built from TRBV29-1 and TRBJ2-2, with 7 bases that match TRBD1. The CDR3 loop spans 12 amino acids. V dropped 7 bases and J dropped 7; count of bases not matched to a gene: 6. Per the germline V gene, CDR1 is SQVTM and CDR2 is ANQGSEA.

Ten or more counts support this clonotype. The genes are TRBV11-2 and TRBJ2-1, with a weak D call TRBD1 (6 bases). This CDR3 region has 16 residues. V lost 3 bases and J 4 bases, leaving 16 bases between the germline ends. CDR1 SGHAT and CDR2 FQNNGV come from the germline V gene. The CDR3 spells CASSFVRGPIYNEQFF. Written as DNA, the CDR3 is TGTGCCAGCAGCTTCGTCAGGGGCCCAATATACAATGAGCAGTTCTTC.

In this sample, this clonotype turned up many times. V usage is TRBV12-3 or TRBV12-4 and J usage is TRBJ1-2; D remains ambiguous. Trimming shortened V by 6 bases and J by 4 bases, and 9 bases separated the two germline ends. The CDR3 is 12 amino acids. In DNA form, the CDR3 reads TGTGCCAGCAGGGCTCTCCCCTATGGCTACACCTTC. As protein: CASRALPYGYTF.

This clonotype has more than one count but fewer than ten. The CDR3 region has the DNA TGCGCCAGCAGTGAAGGGGGGGGCAAGGGGGTTCAGCCCCAGCATTTT. It encodes CASSEGGGKGVQPQHF. The chain employs TRBV10-2 and TRBJ1-5; possible D gene TRBD1, 6 bases. Germline CDR1 and CDR2: WSHSY and SAAADI. This CDR3 has 16 amino acids. V dropped 3 bases and J dropped 6 bases, with 18 bases sitting between them.

This clonotype has more than one count but fewer than ten. The chain employs TRBV12-3 or TRBV12-4 and TRBJ2-1, with TRBD1 identical over 10 bases. V shed 9 bases, J shed 9 bases, and the junction held 17 bases outside the gene matches. This CDR3 region has 16 residues. CDR3 sequence (DNA): TGTGCCAGAAGCGGTCGGGGGGGACAGGGGCACGGTGAGCAGTTCTTC. Translated, it gives CARSGRGGQGHGEQFF.

The rearrangement links TRBV7-9 to TRBJ2-1, with TRBD2 matching over 9 bases. The V gene end was trimmed by 3 bases and the J gene end by 1 base; junction bases not matched to a gene: 7. Germline values: CDR1 SEHNR, CDR2 FQNEAQ (reference sequence). There are 17 residues in the CDR3. The CDR3 DNA sequence: TGTGCCAGCAGCTTCCCGACTAGCGGCCGTTCCTACAATGAGCAGTTCTTC. It encodes CASSFPTSGRSYNEQFF.

In this sample, this clonotype turned up many times. The chain recombines TRBV28 with TRBJ2-2; 8 nucleotides align to TRBD2. J lost 5 bases, V lost 7 bases, and 6 bases had no gene match. This CDR3 is built from 14 residues. Looked up from germline, CDR1 is MDHEN and CDR2 is SYDVKM. The CDR3 region has the DNA TGTGCCAGCATTTACGCGGGAGGAACCGGGGAGCTGTTTTTT. Residues: CASIYAGGTGELFF.

The chain combines TRBV12-3 or TRBV12-4 with TRBJ2-1; the D is unclear. CDR3 size: 12 residues. Trimming stripped 3 bases from V and 7 bases from J, with 7 bases between. The DNA for the CDR3 is TGTGCCAGCAGTTTTTCCTTTAATGAGCAGTTCTTC. Amino acid sequence: CASSFSFNEQFF.

This clonotype was seen repeatedly, ten times or more. The chain is built from TRBV12-3 or TRBV12-4 and TRBJ2-7; TRBD1 aligns across 10 bases. J lost 3 bases, V lost 4 bases, and 6 bases had no gene match. This CDR3 has 15 amino acids. CDR3 residues: CASSSGTGVLYEQYF. In DNA, the CDR3 is TGTGCCAGCAGTTCCGGGACAGGGGTGCTCTACGAGCAGTACTTC.

This clonotype was detected many times. The genes are TRBV14 and TRBJ1-6, with TRBD1 identical over 10 bases. The J segment lost 11 bases and the V segment lost 2 bases, leaving 15 bases of the junction unmatched. The CDR3 has 18 residues. Germline values: CDR1 SGHDN, CDR2 FVKESK. The CDR3, as DNA: TGTGCCAGCAGCCAACTTCGCGCGGGACAGGGGTATCAGCCACCCCTCCACTTT. Translated, it gives CASSQLRAGQGYQPPLHF. The full variable domain, rest sourced from reference TRBV14 and TRBJ1-6, is EAGVTQFPSHSVIEKGQTVTLRCDPISGHDNLYWYRRVMGKEIKFLLHFVKESKQDESGMPNNRFLAERTGGTYSTLKVQPAELEDSGVYFCASSQLRAGQGYQPPLHFGNGTRLTVT.

This clonotype was recorded at least ten times. The J gene is TRBJ2-1, the V gene TRBV3-1; the match to TRBD1 covers 9 bases. This CDR3 region has 14 residues. The germline CDR1 and CDR2 sequences are LGHDT and YNNKEL (reference sequence). V lost 6 bases to trimming and J lost 9 bases; unmatched junction nucleotides: 9. CDR3 in DNA: TGTGCCAGCAGTTACTGGGACAGGGCGGGTGAGCAGTTCTTC. As protein: CASSYWDRAGEQFF.

This clonotype has a handful of counts. This chain joins TRBV7-7 and TRBJ2-2, with D perhaps TRBD1 or TRBD2 (5 bases each). Germline loops: CDR1 SSHAT, CDR2 FNYEAQ (reference sequence). CDR3 length equals 15 residues. The CDR3 loop is CVSSPGTANTGELFF. The CDR3 DNA is TGTGTTAGCAGCCCCGGGACGGCGAACACCGGGGAGCTGTTTTTT.

This clonotype occurred a few times. The chain joins TRBV5-5 to TRBJ2-5; perhaps TRBD2 as D (6 bases). Trimming took 0 bases from V and 1 from J, leaving 13 bases between them. This CDR3 spans 16 amino acids. The germline CDR1 and CDR2 sequences are SGHKS and YYEKEE (reference sequence). CDR3 sequence: CASSLVVRGGQETQYF. The CDR3 bases are TGTGCCAGCAGCTTGGTGGTCCGGGGAGGCCAAGAGACCCAGTACTTC.

In its sample, this clonotype was seen many times. The gene calls are TRBV19 and TRBJ2-3, with 12 bases that match TRBD2. With V trimmed by 3 bases and J by 0 bases, 1 base remained unmatched. The CDR3 contains 16 residues. Germline values: CDR1 LNHDA, CDR2 SQIVND (reference sequence). CDR3 residues: CASSIGLAGSTDTQYF. Written as DNA, the CDR3 is TGTGCCAGTAGTATTGGACTAGCGGGGAGCACAGATACGCAGTATTTT.

The chain links TRBV5-1 to TRBJ2-2; a weak D match, TRBD1 (6 bases). The V and J ends lost 5 bases and 7 bases respectively, with 18 bases between them. CDR3 size: 15 residues. Germline CDR1 SGHRS, CDR2 YFSETQ. The CDR3 spells CASRQTGNEIGELFF. CDR3 in DNA: TGCGCCAGCAGACAAACAGGGAATGAGATCGGGGAGCTGTTTTTT.

This chain uses TRBV20-1 with TRBJ2-3, with 11 nucleotides matching TRBD2. Germline V gene sequence: CDR1 DFQATT, CDR2 SNEGSKA (reference sequence). Trimming took 5 bases from V and 6 from J; bases not matched to a gene: 7. This CDR3 has 14 residues. This CDR3 is CSAHLAGGGDTQYF. CDR3 DNA sequence: TGCAGTGCTCATCTAGCGGGAGGTGGGGATACGCAGTATTTT.

This clonotype came up many times. This chain uses TRBV19 with TRBJ1-1, with TRBD1 as a possible D gene (5 bases). This CDR3 has 14 amino acids. V lost 4 bases to trimming and J lost 2 bases, with 11 bases between them. CDR1 and CDR2 (germline): LNHDA, SQIVND (reference sequence). CDR3 loop: CASSTGQPNTEAFF. The CDR3, as DNA: TGTGCCAGTAGTACCGGACAACCTAACACTGAAGCTTTCTTT.

This clonotype was picked up many times. The rearrangement uses TRBV20-1 and TRBJ2-1; 7 nucleotides align to TRBD2. Germline CDR1 reads DFQATT; CDR2 reads SNEGSKA (reference sequence). V gave up 5 bases and J gave up 0 bases; unmatched junction bases: 10. CDR3 size: 16 residues. CDR3 DNA: TGCAGTGCTGTTGGGGGAACTAGCGCCTCCTACAATGAGCAGTTCTTC. Its translation is CSAVGGTSASYNEQFF.

At least ten counts were recorded for this clonotype. The rearrangement links TRBV28 to TRBJ1-2; D is uncertain. This CDR3 is built from 11 residues. Between the trimmed V and J ends, which lost 3 bases and 4 bases, there was a span of 3 bases. CDR1 is MDHEN and CDR2 is SYDVKM in the germline V gene. For the CDR3, the DNA is TGTGCCAGCAGTTTTGTCTATGGCTACACCTTC. It codes for CASSFVYGYTF.

Concerning this clonotype: Given a much more abundant clone one base away, this may be a read error. V usage is TRBV12-5 and J usage is TRBJ1-1; D uncertain. Trimming took off 4 bases at V and 5 bases at J, with 23 bases between the two ends. Per germline, CDR1 LGHNT and CDR2 FRNRAP. CDR3 length equals 17 residues. The CDR3 here is CASGWILRNSTKTEAFF. DNA for the CDR3: TGTGCTAGTGGTTGGATTCTTCGGAACAGCACGAAAACTGAAGCTTTCTTT. Full variable domain (remainder filled in from reference TRBV12-5 and TRBJ1-1): DARVTQTPRHKVTEMGQEVTMRCQPILGHNTVFWYRQTMMQGLELLAYFRNRAPLDDSGMPKDRFSAEMPDATLATLKIQPSEPRDSAVYFCASGWILRNSTKTEAFFGQGTRLTVV.

The chain has TRBV5-6 and TRBJ2-1; 7 positions match TRBD2. The CDR3 has 16 residues. Germline CDR1 and CDR2: SGHDT and YYEEEE. J gave up 1 base and V 1 base, and 5 bases lay outside the gene matches. The CDR3, as DNA: TGTGCCAGCAGCTTGACACCTAGCGGTTCCTACAATGAGCAGTTCTTC. Translation: CASSLTPSGSYNEQFF.

The V and J genes are TRBV4-1 and TRBJ2-5, with 7 bases matching TRBD2. Germline V lookup: CDR1 MGHRA, CDR2 YSYEKL. This CDR3 has 16 amino acids. The trim removed 4 bases at V and 5 bases at J, leaving 13 bases unmatched. The CDR3 loop reads CASSPSGKSVVETQYF. Here the CDR3 DNA reads TGCGCCAGCAGCCCAAGCGGGAAGTCTGTAGTGGAGACCCAGTACTTC.

This clonotype was seen repeatedly, ten times or more. The chain links TRBV20-1 to TRBJ1-5; weak D call: TRBD1 (5 bases). Trimming left V 0 bases short and J 12 bases short, with 15 bases between. This CDR3 region has 13 residues. The germline CDR1 and CDR2 sequences are DFQATT and SNEGSKA (reference sequence). The DNA for the CDR3 is TGCAGTGCTAGAGAACCGGGACGAGAACACCAGCATTTT. It translates to CSAREPGREHQHF.